Presented here are 14 T cell receptor beta chains from one specimen sequenced in a study of T cells expressing NK-cell markers (dated by TCRdb to the early 2020s). Libraries were constructed by 5' RACE. Instrument on record: Illumina HiSeq 2000. With the reads reprocessed by TCRdb, a single entry stands for each CDR3 protein sequence and no DNA is reported. This sample's clone table shows 300,000 to 450,000 distinct CDR3 sequences. The ten largest account for roughly 5.2% of the sample. What was sequenced was blood T cells: a sorted CD56 or NKG2C T cell subset, CD4+ or CD8+ T cells, or bulk PBMC T cells (not recorded which). The receptors originated from a man aged 18 to 69 in good health.

CDR3 amino acids: CASSFRETQYF. This rearrangement joins TRBV12-3 or TRBV12-4 to TRBJ2-5. This CDR3 spans 11 amino acids.

The chain couples TRBV10-3 to TRBJ1-1. The CDR3 sequence is 13 residues long. Per the germline V gene, CDR1 is ENHRY and CDR2 is SYGVKD. This CDR3 reads CAMERTPNTEAFF.

The chain employs TRBV14 and TRBJ1-2. Germline V gene lookup returns CDR1 SGHDN and CDR2 FVKESK. The CDR3 length is 14 residues. The CDR3 spells CASSQGSVLVGYTF.

J is TRBJ2-5 and V is TRBV10-3; TCRdb selects TRBD1, and the lack of DNA leaves this call unchecked. Germline-derived CDR1 and CDR2 are ENHRY and SYGVKD. CDR3 size: 14 residues. This CDR3 is CAISGGTGIQTQYF.

The chain carries TRBV12-3 or TRBV12-4 and TRBJ2-5; the TRBD2 assignment by TCRdb is unverifiable without DNA. The CDR3 runs 12 residues. CDR3 loop: CASSFPRGAQYF.

The chain carries TRBV9 and TRBJ2-2. Germline-derived CDR1 and CDR2 are SGDLS and YYNGEE. This CDR3 has 13 amino acids. CDR3 region: CASSQVGAGELFF.

The chain couples TRBV12-3 or TRBV12-4 to TRBJ1-1; TCRdb gives TRBD1 as the D gene, but with no DNA this cannot be confirmed. The CDR3 has 15 amino acids. The CDR3: CASSKHTGGATEAFF.

The CDR3 is CASSEQHRDREAQFF. V usage is TRBV6-1 and J usage is TRBJ2-1; the TCRdb call, TRBD1, lacks DNA for checking. CDR1 is MNHNS, CDR2 SASEGT, per germline. The CDR3 is 15 amino acids.

V gene TRBV30 combines with J gene TRBJ2-7; TCRdb indicates TRBD2, and absent DNA this call remains unverified. The CDR3 has 18 residues. Germline lookup yields CDR1 GTSNPN and CDR2 SVGIG (reference sequence). CDR3 loop: CAWSIARTSGGTLYEQYF. Full variable domain (remainder filled in from reference TRBV30 and TRBJ2-7): SQTIHQWPATLVQPVGSPLSLECTVEGTSNPNLYWYRQAAGRGLQLLFYSVGIGQISSEVPQNLSASRPQDRQFILSSKKLLLSDSGFYLCAWSIARTSGGTLYEQYFGPGTRLTVT.

V is TRBV6-1 and J is TRBJ2-3. Germline assignment: CDR1 MNHNS and CDR2 SASEGT. The CDR3 loop spans 13 amino acids. The CDR3 here is CASTVGYTDTQYF.

The J gene is TRBJ1-2, the V gene TRBV20-1. In germline, CDR1 is DFQATT, CDR2 SNEGSKA (reference sequence). CDR3 length: 16 residues. The CDR3: CSARGIRERRLMASTF.

The chain joins TRBV20-1 to TRBJ2-7; TCRdb picks TRBD2, but there is no DNA to check that call. CDR1 and CDR2 from the germline V gene are DFQATT and SNEGSKA (reference sequence). CDR3 size: 11 residues. CDR3: CSGREINEQYF.

The chain links TRBV28 to TRBJ2-1; TCRdb indicates TRBD1, and absent DNA this call remains unverified. Germline V gene sequence: CDR1 MDHEN, CDR2 SYDVKM. The CDR3 runs to 18 residues. CDR3 sequence: CASSRGAGSGPSSNEQFF. Supplemented by reference TRBV28 and TRBJ2-1, the full variable domain reads DVKVTQSSRYLVKRTGEKVFLECVQDMDHENMFWYRQDPGLGLRLIYFSYDVKMKEKGDIPEGYSVSREKKERFSLILESASTNQTSMYLCASSRGAGSGPSSNEQFFGPGTRLTVL.

The V gene is TRBV2, the J gene TRBJ2-2; TCRdb selects TRBD1, and the lack of DNA leaves this call unchecked. Germline assignment: CDR1 SNHLY and CDR2 FYNNEI. The length of the CDR3 is 15 residues. This CDR3 reads CASSVERQGGGELFF.